These 12 T cell receptor beta chains originate from one sample sequenced in a study of blood T cell repertoires in COVID-19. Clones were sequenced by immunoSEQ multiplex PCR, and TCRdb holds only the in-frame ones, with some missing. The table includes around 60,000 clones, 75% to 90% detected once. Sequencing was done on a sample of peripheral blood. Receptors originate from a human donor in a cohort sampled during active COVID-19.

This clone was counted a few times. This chain links TRBV6-5 with TRBJ1-5; a possible D gene is TRBD1 (5 bases). The CDR3 is 12 residues long. Germline assignment: CDR1 MNHEY and CDR2 SVGAGI. V was trimmed by 7 bases and J by 11 bases, leaving 15 bases between them. This CDR3 reads CASKEGTGAQHF. For the CDR3, the DNA is TGTGCCAGCAAGGAGGGAACGGGGGCCCAGCATTTT.

This sequence joins TRBV30 and TRBJ2-1, with D maybe TRBD2 (6 bases). The CDR3 covers 13 residues. Germline CDR1 and CDR2: GTSNPN and SVGIG (reference sequence). With 3 bases removed from V and 6 bases from J, the gap between germline ends came to 12 bases. The CDR3 DNA sequence: TGTGCCTGGAGCGGGGGTACGGGCAATGAGCAGTTCTTC. Amino acid sequence: CAWSGGTGNEQFF.

V and J are TRBV15 and TRBJ1-2; no clear D gene. Germline values: CDR1 LNHNV, CDR2 YYDKDF (reference sequence). V was shortened by 5 bases and J by 2 bases, with 12 bases between the two germline ends. This CDR3 comprises 14 residues. As DNA, the CDR3 is TGTGCCACCAGCCAACTAGGACTAAACTATGGCTACACCTTC. Its translation: CATSQLGLNYGYTF.

The CDR3 loop is CASSPGGTAIKTSGELFF. The CDR3 DNA reads as TGTGCCAGCTCACCTGGAGGGACCGCTATTAAGACGTCCGGGGAGCTGTTTTTT. The chain has TRBV18 and TRBJ2-2; weak D call: TRBD2 (6 bases). The germline V and J ends were trimmed by 3 bases and 6 bases, with 23 bases remaining between them. The CDR3 runs to 18 residues. Germline V CDR1 and CDR2: KGHSH, LQKENI.

This chain uses TRBV28 with TRBJ2-3; 8 nucleotides align to TRBD2. Germline V gives CDR1 MDHEN, CDR2 SYDVKM. This CDR3 comprises 16 residues. The J segment lost 2 bases and the V segment lost 5 bases, leaving 9 bases of the junction unmatched. The CDR3 loop is CASSPYGTRNTDTQYF. In nucleotides, the CDR3 is TGTGCCAGCAGTCCCTATGGGACTAGGAACACAGATACGCAGTATTTT. The full variable domain, completed using reference TRBV28 and TRBJ2-3, is DVKVTQSSRYLVKRTGEKVFLECVQDMDHENMFWYRQDPGLGLRLIYFSYDVKMKEKGDIPEGYSVSREKKERFSLILESASTNQTSMYLCASSPYGTRNTDTQYFGPGTRLTVL.

This clone was observed once. The chain is built from TRBV25-1 and TRBJ1-3; TRBD1 is a possible D gene (6 bases). Germline lookup yields CDR1 MGHDK and CDR2 SYGVNS. The CDR3 length is 14 residues. The V end lost 6 bases, the J end lost 2 bases, and 11 bases lay between the germline ends. Here the CDR3 reads CASRDSGTGNTIYF. The CDR3 nucleotides are TGTGCCAGCAGGGACAGCGGTACTGGAAACACCATATATTTT.

The V and J genes are TRBV6-2 or TRBV6-3 and TRBJ2-1; no definite D call. The germline V gene encodes CDR1 MNHEY and CDR2 SVGEGT. The CDR3 contains 15 residues. V shed 2 bases and J shed 4 bases, with 12 bases lying between them. The CDR3 region is CASSYQATLYNEQFF. The CDR3 DNA is TGTGCCAGCAGTTACCAGGCCACGCTTTACAATGAGCAGTTCTTC.

This clone was observed a few times. V and J are TRBV9 and TRBJ2-1; maybe TRBD1 (6 bases). The CDR3 sequence is 15 residues long. Deletions cut 6 bases from V and 3 bases from J, with 16 bases between. CDR1 and CDR2 from the germline V gene are SGDLS and YYNGEE. The DNA for the CDR3 is TGTGCCAGCAACCGTAGGGGGATCAGCTACAATGAGCAGTTCTTC. Its protein product is CASNRRGISYNEQFF.

V and J are TRBV4-2 and TRBJ2-2; D gene uncertain. CDR3 length: 12 residues. Trimming removed 6 bases at V and 6 bases at J, with 8 bases between. CDR1 LGHNA and CDR2 YNFKEQ come from the germline V gene. CDR3 residues: CASSLPPGELFF. In nucleotides, the CDR3 is TGTGCCAGCAGTCTTCCCCCCGGGGAGCTGTTTTTT.

This clone has only one observation. J is TRBJ2-3 and V is TRBV4-1; no reliable D call. From germline, CDR1 is MGHRA and CDR2 YSYEKL. This CDR3 has 13 amino acids. V was clipped by 4 bases and J by 11 bases, with 16 bases between them. For the CDR3, the DNA is TGCGCCAGCAGCCTGAATGTCGGTGATCGGCAGTATTTT. Protein sequence: CASSLNVGDRQYF.

The chain couples TRBV27 to TRBJ2-7, with D perhaps matching TRBD2 (6 bases). V dropped 1 base and J dropped 2 bases, with 9 bases sitting between them. Germline loops: CDR1 MNHEY, CDR2 SMNVEV (reference sequence). This CDR3 has 14 residues. The CDR3 loop reads CASSLYGGAYEQYF. The DNA for the CDR3 is TGTGCCAGCAGTTTATACGGGGGTGCCTACGAGCAGTACTTC.

DNA for the CDR3: TGTGCCAGCAGTTCCACACCGGGACAGTCGAACACCATATATTTT. Protein: CASSSTPGQSNTIYF. This rearrangement joins TRBV27 to TRBJ1-3; 7 nucleotides align to TRBD1. The germline V gene encodes CDR1 MNHEY and CDR2 SMNVEV (reference sequence). J lost 7 bases, V lost 4 bases, and 10 bases had no gene match. This CDR3 has 15 amino acids.